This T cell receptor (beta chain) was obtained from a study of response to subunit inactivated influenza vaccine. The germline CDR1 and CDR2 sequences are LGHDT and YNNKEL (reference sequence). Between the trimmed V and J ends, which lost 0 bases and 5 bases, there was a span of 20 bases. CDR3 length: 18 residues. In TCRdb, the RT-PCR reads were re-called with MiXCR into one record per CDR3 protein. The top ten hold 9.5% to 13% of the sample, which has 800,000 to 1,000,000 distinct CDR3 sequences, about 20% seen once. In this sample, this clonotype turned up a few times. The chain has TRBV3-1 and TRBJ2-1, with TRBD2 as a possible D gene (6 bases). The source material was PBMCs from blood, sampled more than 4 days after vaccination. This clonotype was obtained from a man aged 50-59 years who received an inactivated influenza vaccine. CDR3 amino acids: CASSQDPGGAPKNNEQFF. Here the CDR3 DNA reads TGTGCCAGCAGCCAAGATCCTGGAGGGGCGCCAAAGAACAATGAGCAGTTCTTC.